This TCR beta chain was identified during a study of T cell repertoires in cytomegalovirus infection. Study-wide background: Evidence of both CMV infection and a matching HLA type came from public TCR beta signatures.

General observations from the study: In two of eight donors, the top clonotype was HLA-C-restricted CMV-specific.

This CDR3 is built from 14 residues. The germline V gene encodes CDR1 MNHNS and CDR2 SASEGT. As regards this clonotype: What it binds is not known. The junction shows a germline mismatch at one end, possibly a read error.

TCRdb re-called the reads through MiXCR, storing one row per CDR3 protein. Here the sample spans around 900,000 distinct CDR3 sequences, about a third being singletons. Sequenced here: cultured CD8+ T cells from PBMCs, sampled from culture after CMV antigen stimulation. The receptor comes from a human donor in good health (CMV status not recorded). Some clones in this sample may be carry-over from other donors' samples. The chain recombines TRBV6-1 with TRBJ2-5; tentatively, D is TRBD1 (6 bases). The chain's CDR3 is CVSTSGDPPETQYF. The CDR3 DNA reads as TGTGTCAGCACTTCAGGGGACCCACCAGAGACCCAGTACTTC.